This paragraph covers one T cell receptor beta chain sequence. Assay: immunoSEQ multiplex PCR; the TCRdb copy retains only in-frame clones and omits some. The table has approximately 49,000 clones, around 90% seen once; the top ten hold 0.95% to 1.5%. These data are taken from a study of T cell changes during pregnancy in multiple sclerosis. J lost 9 bases, V lost 11 bases, and 15 bases had no gene match. This CDR3 comprises 16 residues. Germline loops: CDR1 ENHRY, CDR2 SYGVKD. The TCR was taken from a female donor with multiple sclerosis, enrolled in a pregnancy study. This chain connects TRBV10-3 to TRBJ2-1; 14 bases line up with TRBD2. The sequenced sample was CD4+ T cells from peripheral blood mononuclear cells, obtained in the second trimester of pregnancy. The CDR3 loop is CAGSMGLAGVHGEQFF. CDR3 sequence (DNA): TGTGCCGGCAGTATGGGACTAGCGGGAGTTCACGGTGAGCAGTTCTTC.